This entry lists 26 T cell receptor beta chains sequenced from one sample in a study of blood T cell repertoires in COVID-19. Assay used: immunoSEQ multiplex PCR; TCRdb lists only in-frame clones, some missing. The table has 250,000 to 300,000 clones, 70% to 90% seen once; the top ten hold 8% to 13%. Specimen: peripheral blood. Receptors were obtained from a woman aged 70 to 79 with acute or convalescent COVID-19.

The chain combines TRBV19 with TRBJ1-1; 9 bases map to TRBD1. This CDR3 is 14 amino acids long. V was clipped by 6 bases and J by 5 bases; unmatched bases: 7. Germline CDR1 LNHDA, CDR2 SQIVND (reference sequence). In nucleotides, the CDR3 is TGTGCCAGTAGAAACAACAGGGGGCGAACTGAAGCTTTCTTT. Translation gives CASRNNRGRTEAFF.

V gene TRBV6-1 combines with J gene TRBJ1-1, with no clear D. The germline V gene encodes CDR1 MNHNS and CDR2 SASEGT. The CDR3 is 13 residues long. V gave up 2 bases and J gave up 0 bases, with 4 bases separating them. CDR3: CASSELVNTEAFF. The CDR3 DNA is TGTGCCAGCAGTGAACTTGTGAACACTGAAGCTTTCTTT.

The rearrangement links TRBV5-1 to TRBJ2-3; D is unclear. V was pared by 2 bases and J by 0 bases, with 7 bases between. The germline V gene has CDR1 SGHRS and CDR2 YFSETQ. This CDR3 is 14 amino acids long. The CDR3 nucleotides read TGCGCCAGCAGCTTCAGTGTTAGCACAGATACGCAGTATTTT. Amino acids: CASSFSVSTDTQYF.

The rearrangement uses TRBV3-1 (or the pseudogene TRBV3-2) and TRBJ1-2; D possibly corresponds to TRBD1 (6 bases). The V end lost 0 bases, the J end lost 3 bases, and 14 bases lay between the germline ends. Per germline, CDR1 LGHDT and CDR2 YNNKEL (reference sequence). The CDR3 has 16 amino acids. CDR3 loop: CASSQEGVTGHYGYTF. In nucleotides, the CDR3 is TGTGCCAGCAGCCAAGAAGGGGTAACAGGGCACTATGGCTACACCTTC.

The CDR3 reads CASSLGLSTDTQYF. The CDR3 region has the DNA TGTGCCAGCAGCCTTGGACTATCCACAGATACGCAGTATTTT. The chain uses TRBV11-2 and TRBJ2-3, with D possibly being TRBD2 (6 bases). V was shortened by 5 bases and J by 2 bases, with 11 bases between the two germline ends. Per germline, CDR1 SGHAT and CDR2 FQNNGV. This CDR3 contains 14 residues.

The V call is TRBV3-1 (or the pseudogene TRBV3-2), the J call TRBJ1-2, with D unclear. This CDR3 has 11 residues. Germline V gene sequence: CDR1 LGHDT, CDR2 YNNKEL (reference sequence). V was cut by 3 bases and J by 7 bases, with 6 bases left in between. The CDR3: CASSHSVGYTF. The CDR3 DNA is TGTGCCAGCAGCCATTCGGTTGGCTACACCTTC.

This chain joins TRBV5-1 and TRBJ2-5; 9 bases are a match to TRBD2. With V trimmed by 4 bases and J by 5 bases, 18 bases remained unmatched. This CDR3 comprises 18 residues. CDR1 and CDR2 from the germline V gene are SGHRS and YFSETQ. CDR3 DNA: TGCGCCAGCAGCCAAGATAGCGGGGGTGGCTTGGCGTATGAGACCCAGTACTTC. As protein: CASSQDSGGGLAYETQYF.

As for this clone: Other DNA variants within this sample encode the same CDR3. The chain has TRBV6-5 and TRBJ2-7, with D possibly matching TRBD1 (6 bases). Germline lookup yields CDR1 MNHEY and CDR2 SVGAGI. This CDR3 comprises 13 residues. V gave up 6 bases and J gave up 4 bases, with 13 bases separating them. The CDR3 coding sequence is TGTGCCAGCAGCCGGACAGTTGGGTACGAGCAGTACTTC. It yields the protein CASSRTVGYEQYF.

As concerns this clone: The junction shows a germline mismatch at one end, possibly a read error. The rearrangement links TRBV6-5 to TRBJ1-5; D is perhaps TRBD1 (6 bases). The CDR3 contains 12 residues. The germline V gene encodes CDR1 MNHEY and CDR2 SVGAGI. As DNA, the CDR3 is TGTGCCAGCAGGGACGGACAGTTTGACAACCTTTTT. Amino acid sequence: CASRDGQFDNLF.

This clone was observed once. The chain carries TRBV18 and TRBJ2-1; D is uncertain. From germline, CDR1 is KGHSH and CDR2 LQKENI. The CDR3 is 15 residues long. Deletions cut 3 bases from V and 1 base from J, with 10 bases between. CDR3 sequence (DNA): TGTGCCAGCTCACCTGACATTCCTTCCTACAATGAGCAGTTCTTC. It is translated as CASSPDIPSYNEQFF.

This clone was seen more than once but under ten times. The chain recombines TRBV3-1 (or the pseudogene TRBV3-2) with TRBJ1-6, with TRBD1 matching 8 bases. Germline V gives CDR1 LGHDT, CDR2 YNNKEL (reference sequence). This CDR3 is built from 16 residues. The J segment lost 7 bases and the V segment lost 6 bases, leaving 11 bases of the junction unmatched. CDR3 region: CASRGSAGQGNSPLHF. CDR3 bases: TGTGCCAGCAGAGGGTCCGCCGGACAGGGAAATTCACCCCTCCACTTT.

This rearrangement joins TRBV5-5 to TRBJ2-3; 8 nucleotides line up with TRBD2. The V segment lost 4 bases and the J segment 4 bases; nucleotides outside the gene matches: 8. The CDR3 is 15 residues long. CDR1 SGHKS and CDR2 YYEKEE come from the germline V gene (reference sequence). The DNA of the CDR3 is TGTGCCAGCAGCCGAACGGGGGGGCAATCAGATACGCAGTATTTT. Encoded protein: CASSRTGGQSDTQYF.

This chain joins TRBV28 and TRBJ1-5; 7 positions match TRBD1. V trimming: 5 bases; J trimming: 1 base; junction bases outside the gene matches: 2. The CDR3 sequence is 14 residues long. Looked up from germline, CDR1 is MDHEN and CDR2 is SYDVKM. The CDR3, as DNA: TGTGCCAGCAGTGCACAGGGGAGCAATCAGCCCCAGCATTTT. This sequence encodes CASSAQGSNQPQHF. The whole variable domain, remainder taken from reference TRBV28 and TRBJ1-5, is DVKVTQSSRYLVKRTGEKVFLECVQDMDHENMFWYRQDPGLGLRLIYFSYDVKMKEKGDIPEGYSVSREKKERFSLILESASTNQTSMYLCASSAQGSNQPQHFGDGTRLSIL.

This chain connects TRBV9 to TRBJ1-4; tentative D call: TRBD1 (6 bases). Trimming took 3 bases from V and 8 from J, leaving 17 bases between them. This CDR3 has 15 amino acids. Germline CDR1 SGDLS, CDR2 YYNGEE. CDR3 in DNA: TGTGCCAGCAGCGGGAGACAGGCTCCGGAAGAAAAACTGTTTTTT. It yields the protein CASSGRQAPEEKLFF.

Only a few counts were recorded for this clone. The chain combines TRBV7-6 with TRBJ2-7; possible D gene TRBD2, 5 bases. Trimming cost V 5 bases and J 5 bases, with 16 bases left between them. This CDR3 region has 14 residues. Germline CDR1 is SGHVS and CDR2 is FNYEAQ. CDR3 sequence reads: CASSPLWGDNEQYF. Here the CDR3 DNA reads TGTGCCAGCAGCCCCCTCTGGGGAGACAACGAGCAGTACTTC.

The chain combines TRBV5-1 with TRBJ2-6, with unresolved D. V lost 2 bases to trimming and J lost 4 bases, with 4 bases between them. Per the germline V gene, CDR1 is SGHRS and CDR2 is YFSETQ. The CDR3 totals 13 residues. For the CDR3, the DNA is TGCGCCAGCAGCTTTTCGGGGGCCAACGTCCTGACTTTC. Translating gives CASSFSGANVLTF.

In nucleotides, the CDR3 is TGTGCCAGCAGTGGGGCCAGTGGATTTTACCAAGAGACCCAGTACTTC. As protein: CASSGASGFYQETQYF. The chain combines TRBV2 with TRBJ2-5; no definite D call. V was shortened by 4 bases and J by 0 bases, with 15 bases between the two germline ends. The CDR3 is 16 residues long. Germline V gives CDR1 SNHLY, CDR2 FYNNEI.

The chain links TRBV19 to TRBJ2-5; no clear D. Germline values: CDR1 LNHDA, CDR2 SQIVND (reference sequence). The CDR3 spans 14 residues. The V end lost 5 bases, the J end lost 5 bases, and 15 bases lay between the germline ends. As DNA, the CDR3 is TGTGCCAGTAGTGCCTCAACCCTACAGGAGACCCAGTACTTC. Protein product: CASSASTLQETQYF. The whole variable domain, remainder taken from reference TRBV19 and TRBJ2-5, is DGGITQSPKYLFRKEGQNVTLSCEQNLNHDAMYWYRQDPGQGLRLIYYSQIVNDFQKGDIAEGYSVSREKKESFPLTVTSAQKNPTAFYLCASSASTLQETQYFGPGTRLLVL.

The V gene is TRBV7-8, the J gene TRBJ2-2, with 9 bases matching TRBD1. The V segment lost 8 bases and the J segment 0 bases; nucleotides outside the gene matches: 4. CDR1 SGHVS and CDR2 FQNEAQ come from the germline V gene. The CDR3 sequence is 15 residues long. CDR3 region: CASADRGTNTGELFF. The CDR3 nucleotides are TGTGCCAGCGCTGACAGGGGGACGAACACCGGGGAGCTGTTTTTT.

The chain uses TRBV7-6 and TRBJ2-7, with 9 bases identical to TRBD1. The CDR3 consists of 16 residues. CDR1 is SGHVS and CDR2 is FNYEAQ in the germline V gene. V dropped 5 bases and J dropped 1; count of bases not matched to a gene: 9. The CDR3 DNA follows: TGTGCCAGCAGCCTATCCCCCGGGACAGGGTCCTACGAGCAGTACTTC. It encodes CASSLSPGTGSYEQYF.

This clone has just one count. The chain recombines TRBV4-1 with TRBJ1-2; maybe TRBD1 (6 bases). Germline V gene data show CDR1 as MGHRA and CDR2 as YSYEKL. V was clipped by 1 base and J by 5 bases, with 17 bases between them. The CDR3 consists of 16 residues. CDR3 protein: CASSQASGALAYGYTF. The DNA of the CDR3 is TGCGCCAGCAGCCAAGCCTCAGGGGCCCTGGCTTATGGCTACACCTTC.

The V and J genes are TRBV19 and TRBJ1-2; 9 bases map to TRBD1. The germline gives CDR1 LNHDA, CDR2 SQIVND (reference sequence). The CDR3 extends over 13 amino acids. Written as DNA, the CDR3 is TGTACTGGGACAGGGAGGGAATTCTATGGCTACACCTTC. It encodes CTGTGREFYGYTF.

The chain recombines TRBV18 with TRBJ1-1; D perhaps matches TRBD1 (5 bases). V was clipped by 3 bases and J by 6 bases, with 20 bases between them. The CDR3 has 16 residues. The germline V gene has CDR1 KGHSH and CDR2 LQKENI. CDR3 bases: TGTGCCAGCTCACCCATGGGGATGGGGCCGCAATCTGAAGCTTTCTTT. Its translation is CASSPMGMGPQSEAFF. The full variable domain, in which reference TRBV18 and TRBJ1-1 provide the parts outside the CDR3, is NAGVMQNPRHLVRRRGQEARLRCSPMKGHSHVYWYRQLPEEGLKFMVYLQKENIIDESGMPKERFSAEFPKEGPSILRIQQVVRGDSAAYFCASSPMGMGPQSEAFFGQGTRLTVV.

The genes are TRBV5-1 and TRBJ1-1; 7 bases map to TRBD1. Germline V gives CDR1 SGHRS, CDR2 YFSETQ. This CDR3 contains 14 residues. V lost 3 bases and J lost 1; bases outside the gene matches: 3. The CDR3 region is CASSSGGTNTEAFF. CDR3 coding DNA: TGCGCCAGCAGCTCAGGGGGTACGAACACTGAAGCTTTCTTT. The variable domain in full, completed from reference TRBV5-1 and TRBJ1-1, reads KAGVTQTPRYLIKTRGQQVTLSCSPISGHRSVSWYQQTPGQGLQFLFEYFSETQRNKGNFPGRFSGRQFSNSRSEMNVSTLELGDSALYLCASSSGGTNTEAFFGQGTRLTVV.

This chain connects TRBV5-1 to TRBJ1-2, with D possibly being TRBD1 (6 bases). The germline V and J ends were trimmed by 4 bases and 7 bases, with 11 bases remaining between them. There are 12 residues in the CDR3. Per the germline V gene, CDR1 is SGHRS and CDR2 is YFSETQ. The chain's CDR3 is CASSMSGAGYTF. The DNA for the CDR3 is TGCGCCAGCAGCATGTCAGGGGCTGGCTACACCTTC.

This chain links TRBV27 with TRBJ1-5; D remains unclear. Trimming removed 4 bases from V and 3 bases from J, with 4 bases in between. Germline V gene data show CDR1 as MNHEY and CDR2 as SMNVEV (reference sequence). The CDR3 sequence is 12 residues long. Here the CDR3 reads CASSSNNQPQHF. The CDR3 nucleotides read TGTGCCAGCAGTTCTAACAATCAGCCCCAGCATTTT.